The entry below gives a single TCR beta chain sequence along with its context. The data are from a study of blood T cell repertoires in COVID-19. CDR1 is SGDLS, CDR2 YYNGEE, per germline. The CDR3 extends over 13 amino acids. Trimming shortened V by 8 bases and J by 0 bases, and 11 bases separated the two germline ends. Measured with immunoSEQ multiplex PCR; TCRdb has only the in-frame clones, and not every one. The top ten clones hold under 3.5% of a sample with 270,000 or so clones, approximately 82% of them seen once. Sequencing was carried out using peripheral blood. V is TRBV9 and J is TRBJ1-1; maybe TRBD1 (6 bases). The TCR was taken from a woman aged 18-29 years with acute or convalescent COVID-19. CDR3 bases: TGTGCCAGTGACAGGATTATGAACACTGAAGCTTTCTTT. It is translated as CASDRIMNTEAFF.